These 27 T cell receptor beta chains share one sample of origin, sequenced in a study of cytomegalovirus exposure and HLA in healthy donors. Both 60 Vbeta primers and 13 Jbeta primers went into the PCR. Repertoires were generated with immunoSEQ multiplex PCR, while TCRdb's copy carries only in-frame clones and drops some. The table lists roughly 140,000 clones, approximately 84% of them singletons, with 9.7% in the top ten. Sequenced sample: PBMCs. Every receptor here comes from an older woman in good health and CMV-seropositive.

This chain connects TRBV6-5 to TRBJ2-2; D not certain. CDR3 length: 15 residues. V lost 0 bases and J lost 6, with 11 bases in between. The germline CDR1 and CDR2 sequences are MNHEY and SVGAGI. CDR3 nucleotides: TGTGCCAGCAGTTACTCGTCTTCCCTTCCCGGGGAGCTGTTTTTT. Translation gives CASSYSSSLPGELFF.

The rearrangement joins TRBV18 to TRBJ2-2; no reliable D call. The CDR3 is 14 residues long. V lost 3 bases and J 2 bases, leaving 7 bases between the germline ends. Germline CDR1 is KGHSH and CDR2 is LQKENI. CDR3 loop: CASSPGTNTGELFF. The CDR3 DNA reads as TGTGCCAGCTCACCTGGCACCAACACCGGGGAGCTGTTTTTT. Full variable domain (missing parts from reference TRBV18 and TRBJ2-2): NAGVMQNPRHLVRRRGQEARLRCSPMKGHSHVYWYRQLPEEGLKFMVYLQKENIIDESGMPKERFSAEFPKEGPSILRIQQVVRGDSAAYFCASSPGTNTGELFFGEGSRLTVL.

The chain has TRBV27 and TRBJ2-7; possible D gene TRBD2, 6 bases. Trimming stripped 6 bases from V and 3 bases from J, with 12 bases between. This CDR3 is built from 13 residues. Germline V gene data show CDR1 as MNHEY and CDR2 as SMNVEV (reference sequence). CDR3 protein: CASSRGTLYEQYF. The DNA of the CDR3 is TGTGCCAGCAGCCGCGGGACGCTCTACGAGCAGTACTTC.

This chain joins TRBV23-1 and TRBJ2-7, with D uncertain. TRBV23-1 is an ORF; its function is uncertain. The V end was cut by 0 bases, the J end by 4 bases, with 4 bases between. The CDR3 has 12 amino acids. The CDR3 reads CASSQSPYEQYF. CDR3 bases: TGCGCCAGCAGTCAATCCCCGTACGAGCAGTACTTC.

The V gene is TRBV6-1, the J gene TRBJ2-5; TRBD1 matches at 9 bases. After removal of 3 bases from V and 2 bases from J, the junction contained 1 base not matched to a gene. The germline CDR1 and CDR2 sequences are MNHNS and SASEGT. The CDR3 runs to 14 residues. The DNA of the CDR3 is TGTGCCAGCAGTGATGGACAGGGGCAAGAGACCCAGTACTTC. Its translation: CASSDGQGQETQYF.

This clone was observed a few times. The chain uses TRBV19 and TRBJ2-2; 7 positions match TRBD2. CDR3 length equals 15 residues. Germline V lookup: CDR1 LNHDA, CDR2 SQIVND (reference sequence). After removal of 7 bases from V and 4 bases from J, the junction contained 9 bases not matched to a gene. DNA for the CDR3: TGTGCCAGTAATCCAAGGGAGGGCCCCACCGGGGAGCTGTTTTTT. This translates into CASNPREGPTGELFF.

V and J are TRBV18 and TRBJ2-7, with a weak D call TRBD1 (5 bases). The CDR3 runs 14 residues. CDR1 and CDR2 (germline): KGHSH, LQKENI. V lost 2 bases, J lost 2 bases, and 10 bases lay in between. DNA for the CDR3: TGTGCCAGCTCACCAGGCAGGGTTACCTACGAGCAGTACTTC. Amino acids: CASSPGRVTYEQYF.

This sequence joins TRBV7-6 and TRBJ2-7; D is possibly TRBD2 (7 bases). CDR3 size: 12 residues. V gave up 8 bases and J gave up 10 bases, with 18 bases separating them. The V gene's germline CDR1 is SGHVS and CDR2 FNYEAQ. The chain's CDR3 is CASRGGDPYQYF. In DNA, the CDR3 is TGTGCCAGCCGAGGGGGGGACCCCTATCAGTACTTC.

CDR3 coding DNA: TGTGCCAGCAGTTTATTTGGGAGAGGCTACAATGAGCAGTTCTTC. Protein sequence: CASSLFGRGYNEQFF. The chain carries TRBV27 and TRBJ2-1; a weak D match, TRBD2 (5 bases). Germline assignment: CDR1 MNHEY and CDR2 SMNVEV (reference sequence). There are 15 residues in the CDR3. Trimming removed 1 base from V and 3 bases from J, with 10 bases in between.

CDR3 DNA: TGTGCCAGCAGTGAAGACAGGGAGAGCGGCTACACCTTC. It encodes CASSEDRESGYTF. The chain combines TRBV6-5 with TRBJ1-2, with 7 nucleotides matching TRBD1. Trimming took 5 bases from V and 8 from J; bases not matched to a gene: 8. CDR3 length equals 13 residues. Germline loops: CDR1 MNHEY, CDR2 SVGAGI.

The count of this clone is one. This sequence joins TRBV23-1 and TRBJ1-3; 8 nucleotides line up with TRBD1. TRBV23-1 is an open reading frame, and its role is uncertain. This CDR3 has 17 amino acids. V shed 3 bases, J shed 6 bases, and the junction held 13 bases outside the gene matches. In DNA, the CDR3 is TGCGCCAGCAGTCAGGCGTACCGGGACAGGACGGAAAACACCATATATTTT. Amino acids: CASSQAYRDRTENTIYF.

Remarks on this clone: A read error is likely here: a far larger clone is one base away. This chain links TRBV4-1 with TRBJ1-4; 9 positions agree with TRBD1. Germline lookup yields CDR1 MGHRA and CDR2 YSYEKL. This CDR3 region has 17 residues. CDR3 protein: CASSQEGTGRANENLFF. CDR3 nucleotide sequence: TGCGCCAGCAGCCAAGAGGGGACAGGGCGGGCTAATGAAAACCTGTTTTTT.

For the CDR3, the DNA is TGTGCCAGCAGTGGAGCTGGGGACAGCTATGGCTACACCTTC. It codes for CASSGAGDSYGYTF. The rearrangement uses TRBV9 and TRBJ1-2, with 7 bases that match TRBD1. The CDR3 has 14 amino acids. With 5 bases clipped from V and 4 bases from J, the junction kept 8 bases outside the gene matches. From germline, CDR1 is SGDLS and CDR2 YYNGEE.

V usage is TRBV9 and J usage is TRBJ2-5; 7 bases map to TRBD1. This CDR3 comprises 16 residues. Germline CDR1 reads SGDLS; CDR2 reads YYNGEE. J gave up 2 bases and V 0 bases, and 7 bases lay outside the gene matches. CDR3 bases: TGTGCCAGCAGCGTAGGGACAGGCATGTCGCAAGAGACCCAGTACTTC. It translates to CASSVGTGMSQETQYF.

DNA of the CDR3: TGTGCCAGCAGCCAAGATAGAACTAGCGGGACTTTCGAGCAGTACTTC. Translation gives CASSQDRTSGTFEQYF. V is TRBV14 and J is TRBJ2-7, with TRBD2 matching over 10 bases. Germline trimming cut 0 bases from V and 6 bases from J; bases unmatched to any gene: 8. CDR1 is SGHDN, CDR2 FVKESK, per germline. The CDR3 sequence is 16 residues long.

The V and J genes are TRBV5-1 and TRBJ2-7, with 11 nucleotides matching TRBD1. This CDR3 spans 15 amino acids. V shed 6 bases, J shed 6 bases, and the junction held 11 bases outside the gene matches. Germline V gives CDR1 SGHRS, CDR2 YFSETQ. The CDR3 coding sequence is TGCGCCAGCACAGGGCTAACCGGGACAGGGGGCGAGCAGTACTTC. This translates into CASTGLTGTGGEQYF.

This clone turned up a few times. This sequence joins TRBV29-1 and TRBJ2-5; 8 nucleotides agree with TRBD1. V lost 7 bases, J lost 4 bases, and 8 bases stayed unmatched. This CDR3 has 13 amino acids. CDR1 and CDR2 from the germline V gene are SQVTM and ANQGSEA. The DNA of the CDR3 is TGCAGCGGGATCCAGGGGGCGGGAGAGACCCAGTACTTC. Translation gives CSGIQGAGETQYF.

The chain uses TRBV7-8 and TRBJ2-5; 7 bases align to TRBD1. The CDR3 consists of 13 residues. Germline CDR1 SGHVS, CDR2 FQNEAQ. Trimming took 1 base from V and 4 from J; bases not matched to a gene: 0. CDR3 loop: CASSLDRGETQYF. DNA of the CDR3: TGTGCCAGCAGCTTAGACAGGGGAGAGACCCAGTACTTC.

V and J are TRBV4-3 and TRBJ2-1; 16 nucleotides agree with TRBD2. Trimming removed 4 bases from V and 8 bases from J; junction bases left unmatched: 8. Per the germline V gene, CDR1 is LGHNA and CDR2 is YSLEER. This CDR3 has 17 amino acids. DNA for the CDR3: TGCGCCAGCAGCCTGGGGACTAGCGGGAGGGCCATCGATGAGCAGTTCTTC. Its protein product is CASSLGTSGRAIDEQFF.

V usage is TRBV28 and J usage is TRBJ1-2; D may be TRBD1 (6 bases). This CDR3 has 14 amino acids. V lost 7 bases and J 7 bases, leaving 19 bases between the germline ends. Looked up from germline, CDR1 is MDHEN and CDR2 is SYDVKM. The CDR3 loop is CASIAGATVSGYTF. The CDR3 DNA sequence: TGTGCCAGCATCGCGGGGGCGACGGTGTCTGGCTACACCTTC.

J is TRBJ1-2 and V is TRBV27; 10 positions match TRBD1. The CDR3 consists of 16 residues. V shed 5 bases, J shed 8 bases, and the junction held 14 bases outside the gene matches. Germline CDR1 is MNHEY and CDR2 is SMNVEV (reference sequence). The CDR3 reads CASSPADRGRKTGYTF. CDR3 sequence (DNA): TGTGCCAGCAGTCCGGCCGACAGGGGGCGCAAAACGGGCTACACCTTC.

The chain has TRBV10-3 and TRBJ2-1, with 10 nucleotides matching TRBD2. The J segment lost 2 bases and the V segment lost 6 bases, leaving 7 bases of the junction unmatched. The CDR3 has 16 amino acids. Germline V lookup: CDR1 ENHRY, CDR2 SYGVKD. The CDR3 bases are TGTGCCATCAGACGGACTAGCGGTGGGACCTACAATGAGCAGTTCTTC. Translating it yields CAIRRTSGGTYNEQFF.

V and J are TRBV7-9 and TRBJ2-7, with 10 bases lining up with TRBD1. Germline CDR1 is SEHNR and CDR2 is FQNEAQ (reference sequence). The CDR3 totals 16 residues. The V and J ends lost 5 bases and 4 bases, in that order; junction bases with no gene match: 11. The CDR3 DNA sequence: TGTGCCAGCAGCCAGACAGGGGGCCCTCCCTATTACGAGCAGTACTTC. It codes for CASSQTGGPPYYEQYF.

V gene TRBV15 combines with J gene TRBJ2-3; no clear D. There are 14 residues in the CDR3. Germline-derived CDR1 and CDR2 are LNHNV and YYDKDF (reference sequence). Trimming removed 0 bases from V and 0 bases from J, with 4 bases in between. The chain's CDR3 is CATSRDISTDTQYF. The CDR3 coding sequence is TGTGCCACCAGCAGAGATATTAGCACAGATACGCAGTATTTT.

This clone has a handful of counts. The gene calls are TRBV21-1 and TRBJ2-6; the listed D gene, TRBD2, was not tested against the DNA. TRBV21-1 is classified as a pseudogene. The CDR3 sequence is 18 residues long. CDR3 sequence reads: CASSTPGLGASGANVLTF. The DNA of the CDR3 is TGTGCCAGCAGCACCCCGGGACTAGGGGCCTCTGGGGCCAACGTCCTGACTTTC.

This clone appeared once. This chain links TRBV11-3 with TRBJ2-1; 9 bases match TRBD2. J lost 3 bases, V lost 7 bases, and 7 bases had no gene match. This CDR3 has 15 amino acids. Germline V gene data show CDR1 as SGHNT and CDR2 as YENEEA. The CDR3 here is CASTIAGENYNEQFF. CDR3 DNA: TGTGCCAGCACCATAGCGGGAGAGAACTACAATGAGCAGTTCTTC.

The chain combines TRBV28 with TRBJ2-5; D gene uncertain. The end of the DNA fits TRBJ2-7 better, so the J call may be wrong. Germline CDR1 MDHEN, CDR2 SYDVKM. This CDR3 contains 12 residues. CDR3 in amino acids: CASRISLGEQYF. As DNA, the CDR3 is TGTGCCAGCAGAATATCGTTGGGCGAGCAGTACTTC.